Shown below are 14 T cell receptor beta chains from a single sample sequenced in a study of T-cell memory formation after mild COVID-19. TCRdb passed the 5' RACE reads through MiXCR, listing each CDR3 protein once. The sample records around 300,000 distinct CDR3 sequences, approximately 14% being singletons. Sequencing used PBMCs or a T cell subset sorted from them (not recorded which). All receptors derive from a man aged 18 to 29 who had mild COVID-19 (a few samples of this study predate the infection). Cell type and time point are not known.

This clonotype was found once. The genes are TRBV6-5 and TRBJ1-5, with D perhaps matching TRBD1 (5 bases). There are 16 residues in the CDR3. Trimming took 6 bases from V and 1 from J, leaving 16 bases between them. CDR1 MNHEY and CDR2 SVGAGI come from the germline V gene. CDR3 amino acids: CASRHRGGDSNQPQHF. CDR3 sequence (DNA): TGTGCCAGCAGACACCGGGGGGGGGACAGCAATCAGCCCCAGCATTTT.

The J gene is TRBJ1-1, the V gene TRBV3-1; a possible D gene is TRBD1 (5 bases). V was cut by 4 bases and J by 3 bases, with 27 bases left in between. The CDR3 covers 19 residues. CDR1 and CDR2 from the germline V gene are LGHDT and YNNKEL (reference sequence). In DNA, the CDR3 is TGTGCCAGCAGCCGCACAGTCCTAGAGGGAGGGGACCGAGACACTGAAGCTTTCTTT. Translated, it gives CASSRTVLEGGDRDTEAFF.

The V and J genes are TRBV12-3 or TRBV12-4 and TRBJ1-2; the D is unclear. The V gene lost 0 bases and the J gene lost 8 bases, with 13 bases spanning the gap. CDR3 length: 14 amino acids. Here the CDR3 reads CASSLALGIRGYTF. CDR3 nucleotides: TGTGCCAGCAGTTTAGCGTTAGGGATCCGGGGCTACACCTTC.

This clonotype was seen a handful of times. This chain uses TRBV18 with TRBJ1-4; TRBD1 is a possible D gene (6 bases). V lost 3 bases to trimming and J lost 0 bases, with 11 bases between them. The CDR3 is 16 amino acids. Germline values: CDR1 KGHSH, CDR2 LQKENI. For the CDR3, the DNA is TGTGCCAGCTCACCGCGACAGGACTCAACTAATGAAAAACTGTTTTTT. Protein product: CASSPRQDSTNEKLFF.

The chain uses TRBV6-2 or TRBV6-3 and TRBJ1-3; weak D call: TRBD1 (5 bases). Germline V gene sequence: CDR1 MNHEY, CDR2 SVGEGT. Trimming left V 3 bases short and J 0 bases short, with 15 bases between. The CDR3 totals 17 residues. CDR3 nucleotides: TGTGCCAGCAGTTATTGGGACCGCGAAAGCTCTGGAAACACCATATATTTT. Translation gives CASSYWDRESSGNTIYF.

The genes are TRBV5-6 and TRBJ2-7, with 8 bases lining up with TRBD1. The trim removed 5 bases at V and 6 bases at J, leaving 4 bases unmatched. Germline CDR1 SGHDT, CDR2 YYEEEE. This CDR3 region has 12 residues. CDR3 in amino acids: CASRRQGSEQYV. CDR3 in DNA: TGTGCCAGCAGAAGACAGGGGTCCGAGCAGTACGTC.

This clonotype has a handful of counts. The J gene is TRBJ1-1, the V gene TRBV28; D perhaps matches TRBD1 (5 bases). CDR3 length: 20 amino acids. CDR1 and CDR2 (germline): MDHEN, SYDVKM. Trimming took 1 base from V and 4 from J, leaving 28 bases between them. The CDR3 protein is CASSLFPRGPKGLEGTEAFF. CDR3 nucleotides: TGTGCCAGCAGTTTATTCCCGAGGGGACCGAAAGGGTTAGAAGGCACTGAAGCTTTCTTT.

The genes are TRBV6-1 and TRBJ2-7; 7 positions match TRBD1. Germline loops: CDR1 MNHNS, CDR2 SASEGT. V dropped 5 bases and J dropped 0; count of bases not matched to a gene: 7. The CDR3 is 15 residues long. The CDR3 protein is CASSYLRTGSYEQYV. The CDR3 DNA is TGTGCCAGCAGTTACCTTAGGACAGGCTCCTACGAGCAGTACGTC.

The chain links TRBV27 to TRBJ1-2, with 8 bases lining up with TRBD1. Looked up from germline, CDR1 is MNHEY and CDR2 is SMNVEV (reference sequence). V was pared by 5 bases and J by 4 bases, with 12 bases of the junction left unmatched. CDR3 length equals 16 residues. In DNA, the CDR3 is TGTGCCAGCAGTACACAAACAGGGGGTTTTTTCTATGGCTACACCTTC. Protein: CASSTQTGGFFYGYTF.

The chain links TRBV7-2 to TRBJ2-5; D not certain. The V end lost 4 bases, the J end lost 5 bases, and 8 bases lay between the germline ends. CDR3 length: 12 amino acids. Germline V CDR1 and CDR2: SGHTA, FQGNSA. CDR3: CASSSGTETQYF. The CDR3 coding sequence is TGTGCCAGCAGCTCCGGCACGGAGACCCAGTACTTC.

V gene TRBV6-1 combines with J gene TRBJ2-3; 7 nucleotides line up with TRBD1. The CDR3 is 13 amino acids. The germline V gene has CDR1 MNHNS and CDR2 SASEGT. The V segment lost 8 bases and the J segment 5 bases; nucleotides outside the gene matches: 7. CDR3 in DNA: TGTGCCAGCGTCACAGGGGTCCTAGATACGCAGTATTTT. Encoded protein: CASVTGVLDTQYF.

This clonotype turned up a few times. The CDR3 loop is CASSSPTGGNEKLFF. The DNA of the CDR3 is TGTGCCAGCAGTTCCCCGACAGGGGGGAATGAAAAACTGTTTTTT. The chain links TRBV6-5 to TRBJ1-4, with 9 bases that match TRBD1. V shed 4 bases and J 5 bases; nucleotides not matched to a gene: 5. This CDR3 is built from 15 residues. The germline CDR1 and CDR2 sequences are MNHEY and SVGAGI.

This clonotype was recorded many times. As DNA, the CDR3 is TGTGCCAGCACCAAAGGCAGGGTCACAGATACGCAGTATTTT. Residues: CASTKGRVTDTQYF. The chain links TRBV12-3 or TRBV12-4 to TRBJ2-3; D may be TRBD1 (5 bases). The V and J ends lost 7 bases and 2 bases respectively, with 13 bases between them. The CDR3 spans 14 residues.

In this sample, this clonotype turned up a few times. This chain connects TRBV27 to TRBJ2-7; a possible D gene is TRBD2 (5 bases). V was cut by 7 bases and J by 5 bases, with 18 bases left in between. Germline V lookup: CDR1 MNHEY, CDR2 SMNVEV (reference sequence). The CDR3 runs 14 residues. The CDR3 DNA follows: TGTGCCAGCAACTTCCGGGAATCCTTCCACGAGCAGTACTTC. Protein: CASNFRESFHEQYF.